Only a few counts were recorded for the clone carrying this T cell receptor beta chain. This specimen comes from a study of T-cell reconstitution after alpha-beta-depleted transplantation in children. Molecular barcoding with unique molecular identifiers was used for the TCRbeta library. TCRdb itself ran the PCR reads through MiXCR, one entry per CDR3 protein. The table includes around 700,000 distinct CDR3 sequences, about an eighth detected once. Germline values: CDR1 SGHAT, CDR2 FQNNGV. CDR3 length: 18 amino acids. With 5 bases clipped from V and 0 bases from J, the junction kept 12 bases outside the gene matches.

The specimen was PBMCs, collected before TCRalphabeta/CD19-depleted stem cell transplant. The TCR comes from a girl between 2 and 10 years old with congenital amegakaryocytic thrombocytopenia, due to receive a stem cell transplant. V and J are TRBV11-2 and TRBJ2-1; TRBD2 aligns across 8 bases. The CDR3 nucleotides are TGTGCCAGCAGCAAGATTCTCTTAGCGGGAAGCTCCTACAATGAGCAGTTCTTC. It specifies CASSKILLAGSSYNEQFF.